This record covers a single TCR beta chain. This sample stems from a study of OX40 agonist ivuxolimab in advanced cancers. After removal of 4 bases from V and 6 bases from J, the junction contained 13 bases not matched to a gene. Per germline, CDR1 ENHRY and CDR2 SYGVKD. This CDR3 contains 17 residues. Clones were sequenced by immunoSEQ multiplex PCR, and TCRdb holds only the in-frame ones, with some missing. The sample lists some 100,000 clones, 86% occurring once. The rearrangement uses TRBV10-3 and TRBJ2-1; 9 positions match TRBD2. The sequence was collected from an adult with an advanced solid tumor such as melanoma, head and neck, liver or kidney cancer. This specimen was CD4+ or CD8+ T cells sorted from blood, taken in a trial of the OX40 agonist ivuxolimab. The CDR3 loop reads CAISGGVSGSGFNEQFF. The CDR3 DNA follows: TGTGCCATCAGTGGTGGGGTTAGCGGGAGTGGGTTCAATGAGCAGTTCTTC.